The 14 T cell receptor beta chains listed next were all sequenced from one sample in a study of early T cells in non-severe SARS-CoV-2 infection. TCRdb independently ran MiXCR on the 5' RACE reads; one entry per CDR3 protein. This sample yields roughly 120,000 distinct CDR3 sequences, of which 15% are seen a single time; 20% to 25% belongs to the top ten. The sequencing sample was made of whole blood. Every receptor here comes from an adult who was a healthcare worker with PCR-confirmed SARS-CoV-2 infection or an uninfected control (not recorded which).

Written as DNA, the CDR3 is TGTGCCAGCAGCTTAGAACGGGGCCCCTACGAGCAGTACTTC. Its protein is CASSLERGPYEQYF. The rearrangement uses TRBV7-6 and TRBJ2-7; perhaps D is TRBD1 or TRBD2 (5 bases each). V lost 1 base to trimming and J lost 2 bases, with 9 bases between them. The germline V gene encodes CDR1 SGHVS and CDR2 FNYEAQ. The CDR3 sequence is 14 residues long.

CDR3 amino acids: CASSRRGGTGTGELFF. The CDR3 bases are TGTGCCAGCAGCAGACGCGGGGGGACGGGGACCGGGGAGCTGTTTTTT. The chain joins TRBV7-2 to TRBJ2-2, with 8 bases that match TRBD2. V trimming: 5 bases; J trimming: 5 bases; junction bases outside the gene matches: 10. This CDR3 is 16 amino acids long. Per germline, CDR1 SGHTA and CDR2 FQGNSA.

This clonotype was recorded a few times. The chain is built from TRBV20-1 and TRBJ2-4, with D possibly TRBD2 on 6 matching bases. V was trimmed by 6 bases and J by 7 bases, leaving 10 bases between them. The CDR3 is 11 residues long. The germline CDR1 and CDR2 sequences are DFQATT and SNEGSKA (reference sequence). In nucleotides, the CDR3 is TGCAGTGCAGATCGGGGGAACATTCAGTACTTC. It codes for CSADRGNIQYF.

The chain combines TRBV5-1 with TRBJ1-1; no definite D call. Trimming pared 0 bases from V and 1 base from J, leaving 7 bases between. Germline assignment: CDR1 SGHRS and CDR2 YFSETQ. The CDR3 loop spans 14 amino acids. DNA for the CDR3: TGCGCCAGCAGCTTGGGGACGAGGAACACTGAAGCTTTCTTT. This gives the protein CASSLGTRNTEAFF.

The sample holds many counts of this clonotype. The CDR3 nucleotides read TGCGCCAGCAGCTTGGAGCAGGGGAGAGGAGGCTATGGCTACACCTTC. Protein: CASSLEQGRGGYGYTF. The genes are TRBV5-1 and TRBJ1-2; D might be TRBD1 (6 bases). The CDR3 runs to 16 residues. The V end lost 0 bases, the J end lost 4 bases, and 16 bases lay between the germline ends. The germline V gene has CDR1 SGHRS and CDR2 YFSETQ.

The chain links TRBV4-2 to TRBJ1-2, with 9 bases matching TRBD1. This CDR3 is built from 18 residues. Germline V gene sequence: CDR1 LGHNA, CDR2 YNFKEQ. Losses at the gene ends were 2 bases for V and 4 bases for J; bases not matched to a gene: 14. In DNA, the CDR3 is TGTGCCAGCAGCCAACCTAAACCGGGACAGGGCGTGAGCTATGGCTACACCTTC. It yields the protein CASSQPKPGQGVSYGYTF.

The gene calls are TRBV24-1 and TRBJ2-3; no clear D gene. CDR1 KGHDR and CDR2 SFDVKD come from the germline V gene. Between the trimmed V and J ends, which lost 5 bases and 3 bases, there was a span of 8 bases. The CDR3 is made up of 13 amino acids. CDR3: CATSGGLTDTQYF. The CDR3 nucleotides read TGTGCCACCAGTGGTGGGTTGACAGATACGCAGTATTTT.

There are a few counts of this clonotype. The rearrangement joins TRBV12-3 or TRBV12-4 to TRBJ1-1; a weak D match, TRBD1 (5 bases). V lost 3 bases and J lost 10, with 9 bases in between. The CDR3 consists of 11 residues. The CDR3 DNA follows: TGTGCCAGCAGTTTTGCGGGGGGAGCTTTCTTT. As protein: CASSFAGGAFF.

V gene TRBV12-3 or TRBV12-4 combines with J gene TRBJ1-1; D is undetermined. The CDR3 runs to 12 residues. V gave up 3 bases and J gave up 6 bases, with 8 bases separating them. The CDR3 DNA reads TGTGCCAGCAGTTTCTCGGGCGCTGAAGCTTTCTTT. Amino acid sequence: CASSFSGAEAFF.

This clonotype turned up a few times. The gene calls are TRBV14 and TRBJ2-1, with D possibly TRBD1 on 6 matching bases. V lost 10 bases, J lost 5 bases, and 18 bases lay in between. The germline V gene has CDR1 SGHDN and CDR2 FVKESK. The CDR3 sequence is 14 residues long. This CDR3 is CATSTLGTHNEQFF. In nucleotides, the CDR3 is TGTGCCACTTCTACCCTCGGGACACACAATGAGCAGTTCTTC.

The J gene is TRBJ1-5, the V gene TRBV20-1, with D unclear. Germline V gene lookup returns CDR1 DFQATT and CDR2 SNEGSKA (reference sequence). The CDR3 has 12 residues. Deletions cut 3 bases from V and 3 bases from J, with 6 bases between. The CDR3 protein is CSARAVNQPQHF. In DNA, the CDR3 is TGCAGTGCTAGGGCGGTCAATCAGCCCCAGCATTTT.

This chain uses TRBV7-2 with TRBJ2-5; D not resolved. V lost 5 bases to trimming and J lost 5 bases, with 9 bases between them. The CDR3 totals 12 residues. The V gene's germline CDR1 is SGHTA and CDR2 FQGNSA. The CDR3 bases are TGTGCCAGCAGCCCCGACGAGGAGACCCAGTACTTC. This translates into CASSPDEETQYF. Full variable domain (rest looked up from reference TRBV7-2 and TRBJ2-5): GAGVSQSPSNKVTEKGKDVELRCDPISGHTALYWYRQSLGQGLEFLIYFQGNSAPDKSGLPSDRFSAERTGGSVSTLTIQRTQQEDSAVYLCASSPDEETQYFGPGTRLLVL.

The table lists this clonotype with a few counts. This CDR3 is CSASAMGGGKETQYF. The CDR3 coding sequence is TGCAGTGCTTCCGCTATGGGGGGGGGCAAAGAGACCCAGTACTTC. This chain links TRBV20-1 with TRBJ2-5; D may be TRBD2 (7 bases). The germline V gene has CDR1 DFQATT and CDR2 SNEGSKA (reference sequence). CDR3 size: 15 residues. V lost 5 bases and J lost 3, with 19 bases in between.

The chain links TRBV20-1 to TRBJ2-7; weak D call: TRBD1 (5 bases). CDR1 DFQATT and CDR2 SNEGSKA come from the germline V gene (reference sequence). V was pared by 0 bases and J by 3 bases, with 9 bases between. The CDR3 runs 13 residues. The CDR3 protein is CSARETARYEQYF. CDR3 in DNA: TGCAGTGCTAGAGAGACAGCGCGCTACGAGCAGTACTTC.